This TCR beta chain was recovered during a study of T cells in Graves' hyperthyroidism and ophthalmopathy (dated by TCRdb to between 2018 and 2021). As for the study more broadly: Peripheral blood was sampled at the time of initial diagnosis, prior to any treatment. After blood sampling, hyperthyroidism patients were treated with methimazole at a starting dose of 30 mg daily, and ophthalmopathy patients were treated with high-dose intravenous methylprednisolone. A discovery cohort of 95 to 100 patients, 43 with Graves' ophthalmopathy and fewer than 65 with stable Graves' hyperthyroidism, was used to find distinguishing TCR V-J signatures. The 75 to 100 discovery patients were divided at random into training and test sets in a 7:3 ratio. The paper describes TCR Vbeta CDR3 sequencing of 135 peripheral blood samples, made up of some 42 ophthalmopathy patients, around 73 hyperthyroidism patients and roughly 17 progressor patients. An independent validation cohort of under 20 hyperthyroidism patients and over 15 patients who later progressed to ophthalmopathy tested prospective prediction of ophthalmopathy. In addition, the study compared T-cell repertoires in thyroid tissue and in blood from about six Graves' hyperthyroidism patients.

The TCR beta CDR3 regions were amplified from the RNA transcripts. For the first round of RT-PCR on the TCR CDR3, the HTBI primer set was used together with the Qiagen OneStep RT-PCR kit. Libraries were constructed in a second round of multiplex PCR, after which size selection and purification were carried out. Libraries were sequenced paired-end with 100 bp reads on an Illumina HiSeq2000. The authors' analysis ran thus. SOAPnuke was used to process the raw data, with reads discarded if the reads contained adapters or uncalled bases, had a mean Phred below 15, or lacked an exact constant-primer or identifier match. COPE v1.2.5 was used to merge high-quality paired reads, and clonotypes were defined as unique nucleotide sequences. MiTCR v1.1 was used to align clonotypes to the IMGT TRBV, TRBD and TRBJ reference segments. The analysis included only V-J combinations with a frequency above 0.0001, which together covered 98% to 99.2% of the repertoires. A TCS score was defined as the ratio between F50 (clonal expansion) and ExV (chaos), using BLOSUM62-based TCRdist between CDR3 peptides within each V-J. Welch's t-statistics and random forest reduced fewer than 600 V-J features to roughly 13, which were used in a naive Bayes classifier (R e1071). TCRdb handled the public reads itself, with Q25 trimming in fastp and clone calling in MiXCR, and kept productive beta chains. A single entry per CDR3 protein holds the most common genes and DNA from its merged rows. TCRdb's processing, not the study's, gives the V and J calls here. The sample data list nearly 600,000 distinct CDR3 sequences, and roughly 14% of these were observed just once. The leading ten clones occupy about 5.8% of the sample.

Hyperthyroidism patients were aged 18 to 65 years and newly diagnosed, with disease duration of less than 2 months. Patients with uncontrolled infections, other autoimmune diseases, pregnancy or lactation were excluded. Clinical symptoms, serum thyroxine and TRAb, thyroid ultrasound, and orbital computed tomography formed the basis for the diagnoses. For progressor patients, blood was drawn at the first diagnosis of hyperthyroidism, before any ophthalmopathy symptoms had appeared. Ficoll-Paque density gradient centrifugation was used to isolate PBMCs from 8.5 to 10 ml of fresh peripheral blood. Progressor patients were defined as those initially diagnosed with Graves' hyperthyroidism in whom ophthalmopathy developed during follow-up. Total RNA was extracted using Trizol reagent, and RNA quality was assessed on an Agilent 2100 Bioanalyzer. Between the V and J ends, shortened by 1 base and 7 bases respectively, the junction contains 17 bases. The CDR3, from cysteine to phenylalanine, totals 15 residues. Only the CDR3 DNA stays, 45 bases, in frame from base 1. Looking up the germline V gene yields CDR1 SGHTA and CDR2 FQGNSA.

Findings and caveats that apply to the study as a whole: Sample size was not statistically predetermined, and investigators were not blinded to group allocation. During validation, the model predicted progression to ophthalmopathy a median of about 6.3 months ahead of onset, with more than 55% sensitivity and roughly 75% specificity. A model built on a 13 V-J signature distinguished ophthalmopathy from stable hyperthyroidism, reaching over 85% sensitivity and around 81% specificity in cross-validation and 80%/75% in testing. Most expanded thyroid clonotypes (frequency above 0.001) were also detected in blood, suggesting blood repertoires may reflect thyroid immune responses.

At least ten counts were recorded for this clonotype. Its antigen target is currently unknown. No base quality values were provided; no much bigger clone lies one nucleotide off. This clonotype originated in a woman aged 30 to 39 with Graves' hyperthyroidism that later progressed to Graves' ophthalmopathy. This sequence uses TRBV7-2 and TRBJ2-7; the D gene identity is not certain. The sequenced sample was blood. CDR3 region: CASSLEASAGREQYF. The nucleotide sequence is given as TGTGCCAGCAGCTTAGAGGCGTCGGCAGGTAGAGAGCAGTACTTC.